This TCR beta chain was obtained from a study of blood T cell repertoires in COVID-19. Study-wide background: PBMCs, B-cell-depleted T cells, or T cells were the source of the cDNA or gDNA that made up the material.

Trimming cost V 10 bases and J 6 bases, with 13 bases left between them. CDR3 length: 12 amino acids. Germline CDR1 LNHDA, CDR2 SQIVND (reference sequence). In the source study's methods: Amplification from reference gene primers served as the basis for estimated nucleated cell counts. Repertoires were generated with immunoSEQ multiplex PCR, while TCRdb's copy carries only in-frame clones and drops some. D and trimming come from the DNA, and the V and J calls and clone size come from that table. The table shows roughly 54,000 clones, with 90% to 95% occurring only once. Input material: peripheral blood. The TCR originated in a woman aged 60 to 75 with active or convalescent COVID-19. The gene calls are TRBV19 and TRBJ2-1; D might be TRBD1 (5 bases). The DNA of the CDR3 is TGTGCCACAAAGCAGGGTTTCAATGAGCAGTTCTTC. It specifies CATKQGFNEQFF.